A single sample gave rise to the 7 T cell receptor beta chains below, sequenced in a study of technical replicates of blood from several donors. The data were produced by immunoSEQ multiplex PCR, yet TCRdb's version contains in-frame clones alone and is incomplete. Here the sample spans tens of thousands of clones, nearly 97% being singletons. Material: T cells isolated from PBMCs. All receptors derive from a human donor in good health.

V is TRBV29-1 and J is TRBJ2-7, with 8 positions matching TRBD1. Germline lookup yields CDR1 SQVTM and CDR2 ANQGSEA. The CDR3 is 11 amino acids. V dropped 5 bases and J dropped 4; count of bases not matched to a gene: 1. The CDR3 loop reads CSVNRGYEQYF. The CDR3 DNA reads as TGCAGCGTTAACAGGGGGTACGAGCAGTACTTC.

V is TRBV4-2 and J is TRBJ1-5; no clear D. This CDR3 has 13 residues. V was cut by 3 bases and J by 7 bases, with 10 bases left in between. Germline loops: CDR1 LGHNA, CDR2 YNFKEQ. The CDR3 sequence: CASSQGEKQPQHF. CDR3 in DNA: TGTGCCAGCAGCCAGGGAGAGAAGCAGCCCCAGCATTTT.

The genes are TRBV6-1 and TRBJ1-2; 7 bases agree with TRBD1. Germline trimming cut 6 bases from V and 0 bases from J; bases unmatched to any gene: 4. The germline V gene has CDR1 MNHNS and CDR2 SASEGT. This CDR3 is 14 amino acids long. The CDR3 nucleotides are TGTGCCAGCAGGCCACAGGGGACTAACTATGGCTACACCTTC. This translates into CASRPQGTNYGYTF.

The chain links TRBV28 to TRBJ2-3, with 7 nucleotides matching TRBD1. In germline, CDR1 is MDHEN, CDR2 SYDVKM. With V trimmed by 3 bases and J by 5 bases, 5 bases remained unmatched. This CDR3 is built from 14 residues. Here the CDR3 reads CASSFPGQIDTQYF. The CDR3 nucleotides are TGTGCCAGCAGTTTCCCGGGACAGATAGATACGCAGTATTTT. Full variable domain (missing parts from reference TRBV28 and TRBJ2-3): DVKVTQSSRYLVKRTGEKVFLECVQDMDHENMFWYRQDPGLGLRLIYFSYDVKMKEKGDIPEGYSVSREKKERFSLILESASTNQTSMYLCASSFPGQIDTQYFGPGTRLTVL.

The chain combines TRBV11-2 with TRBJ2-1, with TRBD2 matching over 8 bases. V gave up 3 bases and J gave up 2 bases; unmatched junction bases: 12. Germline V CDR1 and CDR2: SGHAT, FQNNGV. This CDR3 comprises 18 residues. The CDR3, as DNA: TGTGCCAGCAGCTTCGCCTTAGCGGGGCCACTAACCTACAATGAGCAGTTCTTC. This codes for CASSFALAGPLTYNEQFF.

The chain recombines TRBV6-1 with TRBJ1-3; D perhaps matches TRBD1 (5 bases). The CDR3 runs to 13 residues. Trimming stripped 8 bases from V and 2 bases from J, with 10 bases between. Germline V CDR1 and CDR2: MNHNS, SASEGT. The CDR3 is CASLDMAGNTIYF. Written as DNA, the CDR3 is TGTGCCAGCTTGGACATGGCTGGAAACACCATATATTTT.

The chain is built from TRBV27 and TRBJ2-5; D possibly corresponds to TRBD2 (6 bases). Germline V gives CDR1 MNHEY, CDR2 SMNVEV (reference sequence). The CDR3 is 15 residues long. Trimming shortened V by 6 bases and J by 5 bases, and 19 bases separated the two germline ends. CDR3 residues: CASRPSLGSGETQYF. CDR3 DNA sequence: TGTGCCAGCAGACCTAGTTTAGGCAGCGGGGAGACCCAGTACTTC.